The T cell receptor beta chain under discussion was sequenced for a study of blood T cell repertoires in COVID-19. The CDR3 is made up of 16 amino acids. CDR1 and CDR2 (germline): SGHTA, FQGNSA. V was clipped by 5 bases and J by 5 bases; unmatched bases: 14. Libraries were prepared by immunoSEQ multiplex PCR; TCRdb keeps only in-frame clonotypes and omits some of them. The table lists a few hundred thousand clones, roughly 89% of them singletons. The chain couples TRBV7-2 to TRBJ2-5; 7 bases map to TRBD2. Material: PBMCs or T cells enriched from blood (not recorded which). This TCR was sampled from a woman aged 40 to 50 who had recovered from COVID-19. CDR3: CASSAQRGGSGETQYF. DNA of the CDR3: TGTGCCAGCAGCGCCCAGAGGGGCGGGAGCGGGGAGACCCAGTACTTC.